The rows below give T cell receptor beta chains drawn from one sample of a study of T-cell reconstitution after alpha-beta-depleted transplantation in children. TCRdb analysed the PCR reads with MiXCR anew, one entry per CDR3 protein. The data show around 200,000 distinct CDR3 sequences, 8% to 9.5% seen once. This material consisted of PBMCs from the stem cell graft donor, taken from the stem cell graft. The origin of the receptors is a human donor who donated a stem cell graft to a child with acute lymphoblastic leukemia. Each CDR3 is given with its conserved first and last residue. A D gene is named only where the DNA matches it firmly. Clone sizes are given selectively: once, few, many, or a class where the clone is expanded.

j_gene: TRBJ1-5; len: 13; d_gene: NA; abundance: many; v_gene: TRBV27; CDR3nt: TGTGCCAGCAGTCCCACCGGAGGGCAGCCCCAGCATTTT; CDR3aa: CASSPTGGQPQHF
j_gene: TRBJ1-2; len: 15; d_gene: NA; abundance: few; v_gene: TRBV3-1; CDR3nt: TGTGCCAGCAGCGATCCCTCTTCAGGTTACTATGGCTACACCTTC; CDR3aa: CASSDPSSGYYGYTF
j_gene: TRBJ1-2; len: 12; d_gene: NA; abundance: few; v_gene: TRBV6-6; CDR3nt: TGTGCCAGCACCGGAGGGACCTATGGCTACACCTTC; CDR3aa: CASTGGTYGYTF
j_gene: TRBJ2-7; len: 14; d_gene: NA; abundance: many; v_gene: TRBV5-1; CDR3nt: TGCGCCAGCAGACAGCAGGGGGGCTCCTACGAGCAGTACTTC; CDR3aa: CASRQQGGSYEQYF
j_gene: TRBJ1-5; len: 13; d_gene: NA; abundance: few; v_gene: TRBV3-1; CDR3nt: TGTGCCAGCAGCCATCTTTTGGACAGGCCCCAGCATTTT; CDR3aa: CASSHLLDRPQHF
j_gene: TRBJ1-2; len: 15; d_gene: NA; abundance: NA; v_gene: TRBV7-6; CDR3nt: TGTGCCAGCAGCTTAGGCCAGGGGACCCCCCAAGGCTACACCTTC; CDR3aa: CASSLGQGTPQGYTF
j_gene: TRBJ2-5; len: 14; d_gene: NA; abundance: many; v_gene: TRBV5-1; CDR3nt: TGCGCCAGCAGCTTTTTCCAGGTCCAAGAGACCCAGTACTTC; CDR3aa: CASSFFQVQETQYF
j_gene: TRBJ2-4; len: 15; d_gene: NA; abundance: NA; v_gene: TRBV12-3/TRBV12-4; CDR3nt: TGTGCCAGCAGTTCTAACTCTGGAACCAAAAACATTCAGTACTTC; CDR3aa: CASSSNSGTKNIQYF
j_gene: TRBJ1-2; len: 9; d_gene: NA; abundance: NA; v_gene: TRBV20-1; CDR3nt: TGCAGTGCTAGGGGTGGCTACACCTTC; CDR3aa: CSARGGYTF
j_gene: TRBJ1-3; len: 12; d_gene: NA; abundance: NA; v_gene: TRBV15; CDR3nt: TGTGCCACCAGCAGCCCGGCGGGACACCGATATTTT; CDR3aa: CATSSPAGHRYF
j_gene: TRBJ2-5; len: 16; d_gene: NA; abundance: NA; v_gene: TRBV13; CDR3nt: TGTGCCAGCAGCGCCGGGGATCGGGATTTCGGAGAGACCCAGTACTTC; CDR3aa: CASSAGDRDFGETQYF
j_gene: TRBJ1-2; len: 15; d_gene: TRBD1; abundance: few; v_gene: TRBV29-1; CDR3nt: TGCAGCGTGGGCGTGGGACAGGGGGCGAGCTATGGCTACACCTTC; CDR3aa: CSVGVGQGASYGYTF
j_gene: TRBJ2-1; len: 15; d_gene: NA; abundance: many; v_gene: TRBV9; CDR3nt: TGTGCCAGCAGCAGGGAGCCGCCATTCAGCAATGAGCAGTTCTTC; CDR3aa: CASSREPPFSNEQFF
j_gene: TRBJ1-6; len: 15; d_gene: TRBD1; abundance: few; v_gene: TRBV7-2; CDR3nt: TGTGCCAGCAGCTCGACAGGGTTTGGGAATTCACCCCTCCACTTT; CDR3aa: CASSSTGFGNSPLHF
j_gene: TRBJ1-3; len: 14; d_gene: NA; abundance: many; v_gene: TRBV5-1; CDR3nt: TGCGCCAGCAGCTTTACTGGTATTGGAAACACCATATATTTT; CDR3aa: CASSFTGIGNTIYF
j_gene: TRBJ1-1; len: 13; d_gene: NA; abundance: NA; v_gene: TRBV30; CDR3nt: TGTGCCTGGAGTGTACTAGAGGACACTGAAGCTTTCTTT; CDR3aa: CAWSVLEDTEAFF
j_gene: TRBJ2-7; len: 14; d_gene: TRBD2; abundance: many; v_gene: TRBV27; CDR3nt: TGCGCCAGCAGCTTTAGCGGGGGAAGCTACGAGCAGTACTTC; CDR3aa: CASSFSGGSYEQYF
j_gene: TRBJ1-3; len: 17; d_gene: NA; abundance: NA; v_gene: TRBV3-1; CDR3nt: TGTGCCAGCAGCCAAGATTTCACAGGCATCTCTGGAAACACCATATATTTT; CDR3aa: CASSQDFTGISGNTIYF
j_gene: TRBJ2-1; len: 18; d_gene: TRBD1; abundance: many; v_gene: TRBV5-1; CDR3nt: TGCGCCAGCAGCCAGCTACTTACGGGACAGAATTTTTACAATGAGCAGTTCTTC; CDR3aa: CASSQLLTGQNFYNEQFF
j_gene: TRBJ1-2; len: 14; d_gene: NA; abundance: many; v_gene: TRBV12-3/TRBV12-4; CDR3nt: TGTGCCAGCACCTTGGGGACGGAACCCTATGGCTACACCTTC; CDR3aa: CASTLGTEPYGYTF
j_gene: TRBJ2-5; len: 15; d_gene: NA; abundance: NA; v_gene: TRBV7-2; CDR3nt: TGTGCCAGCAGCTTAGCAGGGGGGGGCGGTGAGACCCAGTACTTC; CDR3aa: CASSLAGGGGETQYF
j_gene: TRBJ2-7; len: 14; d_gene: TRBD1; abundance: few; v_gene: TRBV5-1; CDR3nt: TGCGCCAGCAGCCCACAGGGGCTTGCCTACGAGCAGTACTTC; CDR3aa: CASSPQGLAYEQYF
j_gene: TRBJ1-2; len: 12; d_gene: NA; abundance: few; v_gene: TRBV10-3; CDR3nt: TGTGCCATCAGTTTAGGTCGCAGGGGCTACACCTTC; CDR3aa: CAISLGRRGYTF
j_gene: TRBJ2-1; len: 14; d_gene: NA; abundance: NA; v_gene: TRBV5-1; CDR3nt: TGCGCCAGCATGGTTCGTGAGACCTACAATGAGCAGTTCTTC; CDR3aa: CASMVRETYNEQFF
j_gene: TRBJ1-1; len: 15; d_gene: NA; abundance: many; v_gene: TRBV5-1; CDR3nt: TGCGCCAGCAGCTTCAAGGGGGACACATACACTGAAGCTTTCTTT; CDR3aa: CASSFKGDTYTEAFF
j_gene: TRBJ2-3; len: 15; d_gene: NA; abundance: many; v_gene: TRBV10-3; CDR3nt: TGTGCCATCAGTGAGTCGACTAACCCCACAGATACGCAGTATTTT; CDR3aa: CAISESTNPTDTQYF
j_gene: TRBJ1-5; len: 14; d_gene: NA; abundance: NA; v_gene: TRBV7-2; CDR3nt: TGTGCCAGCAGCTTTCAGGGTCCCGGCCAGCCCCAGCATTTT; CDR3aa: CASSFQGPGQPQHF
j_gene: TRBJ2-5; len: 14; d_gene: NA; abundance: few; v_gene: TRBV5-4; CDR3nt: TGTGCCAGCAGCCAGGGGGGAATTGAAGAGACCCAGTACTTC; CDR3aa: CASSQGGIEETQYF
j_gene: TRBJ1-3; len: 15; d_gene: NA; abundance: many; v_gene: TRBV7-9; CDR3nt: TGTGCCAGCAGCCCCCCGGGGAGCTCTGGAAACACCATATATTTT; CDR3aa: CASSPPGSSGNTIYF
j_gene: TRBJ2-1; len: 16; d_gene: TRBD2; abundance: many; v_gene: TRBV7-8; CDR3nt: TGTGCCAGCAGCTATACTAGCGGGGGGCCCTACAATGAGCAGTTCTTC; CDR3aa: CASSYTSGGPYNEQFF
j_gene: TRBJ2-7; len: 12; d_gene: NA; abundance: many; v_gene: TRBV29-1; CDR3nt: TGCAGCGTTGTCCCGGGTAAGGGGGAGCAGTACTTC; CDR3aa: CSVVPGKGEQYF